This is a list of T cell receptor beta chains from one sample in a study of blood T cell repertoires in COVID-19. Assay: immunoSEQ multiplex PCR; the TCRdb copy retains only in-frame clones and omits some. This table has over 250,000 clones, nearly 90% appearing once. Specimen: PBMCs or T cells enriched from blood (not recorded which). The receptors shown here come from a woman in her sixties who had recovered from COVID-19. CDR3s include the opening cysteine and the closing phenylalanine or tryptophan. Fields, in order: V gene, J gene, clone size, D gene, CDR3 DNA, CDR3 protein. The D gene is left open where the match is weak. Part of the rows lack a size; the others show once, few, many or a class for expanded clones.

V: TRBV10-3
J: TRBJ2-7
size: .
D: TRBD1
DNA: TGTGCCATCAGTGCTCGAGGGACAGGGGTTGGAACCTACGAGCAGTACTTC
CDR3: CAISARGTGVGTYEQYF

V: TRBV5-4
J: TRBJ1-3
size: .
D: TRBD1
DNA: TGTGCCAGCAGCCTAGGACAGGGGCCCCTCCGGGGAAACACCATATATTTT
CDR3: CASSLGQGPLRGNTIYF

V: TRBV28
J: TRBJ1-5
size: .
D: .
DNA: TGTGCCAGCAGCCTCGCCCAGATCAATCAGCCCCAGCATTTT
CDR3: CASSLAQINQPQHF

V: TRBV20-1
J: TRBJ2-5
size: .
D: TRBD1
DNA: TGCAGTGCTAGTCCGGACAGGGGCAAGACCCAGTACTTC
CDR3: CSASPDRGKTQYF

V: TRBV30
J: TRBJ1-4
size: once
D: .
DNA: TGTGCCTGGAGTACGGGGTTGACTAATGAAAAACTGTTTTTT
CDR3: CAWSTGLTNEKLFF

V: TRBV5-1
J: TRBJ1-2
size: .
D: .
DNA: TGCGCCAGCAGCTTGGGCGGGGCGAACTATGGCTACACCTTC
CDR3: CASSLGGANYGYTF

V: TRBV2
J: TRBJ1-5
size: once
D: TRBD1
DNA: TGTGCCAGCAGTGATGGGACAGGGGCAAATCAGCCCCAGCATTTT
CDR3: CASSDGTGANQPQHF

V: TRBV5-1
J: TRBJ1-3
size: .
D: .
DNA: TGCGCCAGCAGCCGCGGTAACTCTGGAAACACCATATATTTT
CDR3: CASSRGNSGNTIYF

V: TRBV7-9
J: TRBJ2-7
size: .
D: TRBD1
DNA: TGTGCCAGCAGCTTCGCCGGGACAGGGGCCTACGAGCAGTACTTC
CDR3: CASSFAGTGAYEQYF

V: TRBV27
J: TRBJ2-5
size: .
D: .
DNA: TGTGCCAGCAGCAAAGCGGATAGGATTATGGAGACCCAGTACTTC
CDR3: CASSKADRIMETQYF

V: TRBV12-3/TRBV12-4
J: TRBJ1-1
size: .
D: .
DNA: TGTGCCAGCAGTTTCTTAGGACAGCCTGAAGCTTTCTTT
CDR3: CASSFLGQPEAFF

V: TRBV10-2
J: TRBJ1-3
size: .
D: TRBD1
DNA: TGCGCCAGCAGGGCGACAGGGGAAAACACCATATATTTT
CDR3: CASRATGENTIYF

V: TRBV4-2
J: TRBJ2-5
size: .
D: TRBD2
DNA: TGTGCCAGCAGCCAAGACTTACTAGCGGGGGGGGCCGACGGAGAGACCCAGTACTTC
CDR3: CASSQDLLAGGADGETQYF

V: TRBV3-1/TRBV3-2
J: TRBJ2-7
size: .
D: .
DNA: TGTGCCAGCAGCCGGGGAGACGAGCAGTACTTC
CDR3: CASSRGDEQYF

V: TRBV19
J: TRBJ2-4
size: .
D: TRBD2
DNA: TGTGCCAGTAGTATTCCAGCGGGGGGAAACATTCAGTACTTC
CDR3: CASSIPAGGNIQYF

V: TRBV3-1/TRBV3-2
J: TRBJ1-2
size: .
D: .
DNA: TGTGCCAGCAGCCAAGTATCTGGTGGCCAGTATGGCTACACCTTC
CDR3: CASSQVSGGQYGYTF

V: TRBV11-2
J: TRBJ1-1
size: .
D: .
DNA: TGTGCCAGTAGCCAGCGGAACACTGAAGCTTTCTTT
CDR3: CASSQRNTEAFF

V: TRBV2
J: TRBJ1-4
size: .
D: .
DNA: TGTGCCAGCGCGGTAGCGGGCGCAACTAATGAAAAACTGTTTTTT
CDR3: CASAVAGATNEKLFF

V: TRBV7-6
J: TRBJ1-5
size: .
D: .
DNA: TGTGCCAGCAGCTTTCCCGCCCGCGGGGGCGTTGGCAATCAGCCCCAGCATTTT
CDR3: CASSFPARGGVGNQPQHF

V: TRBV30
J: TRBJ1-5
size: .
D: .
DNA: TGTGCCTGGAGCGCAGTACCAAATCAGCCCCAGCATTTT
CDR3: CAWSAVPNQPQHF

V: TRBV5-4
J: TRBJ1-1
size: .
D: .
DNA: TGTGCCAGCAGCCGGGGGGGGCCAGACACTGAAGCTTTCTTT
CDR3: CASSRGGPDTEAFF

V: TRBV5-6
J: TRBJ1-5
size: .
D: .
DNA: TGTGCCAGCAGTCCAGGGTTGAGCAATCAGCCCCAGCATTTT
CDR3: CASSPGLSNQPQHF

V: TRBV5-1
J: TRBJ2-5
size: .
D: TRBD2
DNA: TGCGCCAGCAGCTTACTAGCGTCTGAGACCCAGTACTTC
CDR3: CASSLLASETQYF

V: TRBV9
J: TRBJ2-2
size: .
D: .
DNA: TGTGCCAGCAGCGTAGCTGGTGAGGGCCGGGAGCTGTTTTTT
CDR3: CASSVAGEGRELFF

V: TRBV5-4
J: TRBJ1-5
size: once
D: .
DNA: TGTGCCAGCAGCTTGGGGACAGATAATCAGCCCCAGCATTTT
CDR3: CASSLGTDNQPQHF

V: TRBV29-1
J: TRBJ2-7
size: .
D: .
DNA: TGCAGCGTGGGAGAGGGAAAGGTCTACGAGCAGTACTTC
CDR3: CSVGEGKVYEQYF

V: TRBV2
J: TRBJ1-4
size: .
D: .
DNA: TGTGCCAGCAGCCCCCTACTTGCAACTAATGAAAAACTGTTTTTT
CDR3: CASSPLLATNEKLFF

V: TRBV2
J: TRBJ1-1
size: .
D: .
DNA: TGTGCCAGTGGATGGGAGCGAAACACTGAAGCTTTCTTT
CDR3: CASGWERNTEAFF

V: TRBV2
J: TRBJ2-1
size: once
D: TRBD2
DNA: TGTGCCAGCTTCAGGGCTAGCGGTTTTAATGAGCAGTTCTTC
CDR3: CASFRASGFNEQFF

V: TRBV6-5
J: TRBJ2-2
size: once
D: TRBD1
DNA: TGTGCCAGCAGTACCGGACAGGGGGGCACCGGGGAGCTGTTTTTT
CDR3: CASSTGQGGTGELFF

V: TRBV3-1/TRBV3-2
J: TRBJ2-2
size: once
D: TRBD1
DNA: TGTGCCAGCAGCCTGACCGCAGGACAGGGCGCGAATTCGTACACCGGGGAGCTGTTTTTT
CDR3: CASSLTAGQGANSYTGELFF

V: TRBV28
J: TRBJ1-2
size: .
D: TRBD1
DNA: TGTGCCAGCAATACACCGGGACAGAACTATGGCTACACCTTC
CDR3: CASNTPGQNYGYTF

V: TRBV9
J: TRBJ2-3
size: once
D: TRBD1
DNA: TGTGCCAGCAGTACAGGGGTCCCCACAGATACGCAGTATTTT
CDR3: CASSTGVPTDTQYF

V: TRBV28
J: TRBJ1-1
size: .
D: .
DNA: TGTGCCAGCAGTCACCCCTACAGGGAGGCTTTCTTT
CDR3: CASSHPYREAFF

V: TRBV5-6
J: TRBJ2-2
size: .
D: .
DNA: TGTGCCAGCAGCTTGCAGGGTGGAGGGGCCGGGGAGCTGTTTTTT
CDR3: CASSLQGGGAGELFF

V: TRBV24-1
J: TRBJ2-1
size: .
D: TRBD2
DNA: TGTGCCACCAGTGATCTAGCGGGGGAGCCTGGGAATGAGCAGTTCTTC
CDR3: CATSDLAGEPGNEQFF

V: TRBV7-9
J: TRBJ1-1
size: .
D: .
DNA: TGTGCCAGCAGCTTTGTGAACAGGGAAGGTTTCTTT
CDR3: CASSFVNREGFF

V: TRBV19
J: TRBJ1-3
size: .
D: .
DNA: TGTGCCAGTAGTGGGGCGTTCGGAAACACCATATATTTT
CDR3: CASSGAFGNTIYF

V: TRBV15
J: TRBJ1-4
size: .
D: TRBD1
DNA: TGTGCCACCAGCATCTCCAAGGACAGGGTCGAAAAACTGTTTTTT
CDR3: CATSISKDRVEKLFF

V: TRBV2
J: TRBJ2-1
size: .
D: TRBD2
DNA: TGTGCCAGCAGGACTAGCGGGGCCAAAGGGAATGAGCAGTTCTTC
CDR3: CASRTSGAKGNEQFF

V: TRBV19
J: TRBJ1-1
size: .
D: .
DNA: TGTGCCAGTAGTAATTCCAGAATTACCACTGAAGCTTTCTTT
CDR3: CASSNSRITTEAFF

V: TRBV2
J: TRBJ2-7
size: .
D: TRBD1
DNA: TGTGCCAGCCGCCGGGACAGGTCCTACGAGCAGTACTTC
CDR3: CASRRDRSYEQYF

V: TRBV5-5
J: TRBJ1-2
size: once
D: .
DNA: TGTGCCAGCAGCTTGGTCCCGACAGGCATCTATGGCTACACCTTC
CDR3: CASSLVPTGIYGYTF

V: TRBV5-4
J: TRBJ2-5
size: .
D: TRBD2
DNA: TGTGCCAGCAGCTTAGCGGGGGGGCTCGAGACCCAGTACTTC
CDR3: CASSLAGGLETQYF

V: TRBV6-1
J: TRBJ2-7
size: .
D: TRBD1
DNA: TGTGCCAGCAGTGAAGGGGACAGGGGATCCTACGAGCAGTACTTC
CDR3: CASSEGDRGSYEQYF

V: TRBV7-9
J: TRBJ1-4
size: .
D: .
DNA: TGTGCCAGCAGCTCAGGTTCCTTAGGTGAAAAACTGTTTTTT
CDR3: CASSSGSLGEKLFF

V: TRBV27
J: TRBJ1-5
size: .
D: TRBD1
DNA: TGTGCCAGCAGTTCGGACAGGGTAAAAGGCAATCAGCCCCAGCATTTT
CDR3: CASSSDRVKGNQPQHF

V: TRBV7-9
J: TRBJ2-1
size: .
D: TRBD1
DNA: TGTGCCAGCAGGACGGGGTCGGGACAGGGTATGTATGAGCAGTTCTTC
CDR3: CASRTGSGQGMYEQFF

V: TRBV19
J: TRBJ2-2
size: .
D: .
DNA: TGTGCCAGTAGTATAGTTGCGCTAAACACCGGGGAGCTGTTTTTT
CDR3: CASSIVALNTGELFF

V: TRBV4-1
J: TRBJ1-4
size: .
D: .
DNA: TGCGCCAGCAGCCAAGTTAATCTCTCTAATGAAAAACTGTTTTTT
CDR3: CASSQVNLSNEKLFF

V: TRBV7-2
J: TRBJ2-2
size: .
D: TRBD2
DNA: TGTGCCAGCAGCTTAGTAGGAGGGCTAGCGGGACCTACCGGGGAGCTGTTTTTT
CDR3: CASSLVGGLAGPTGELFF

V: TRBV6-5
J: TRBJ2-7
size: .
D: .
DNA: TGTGCCAGCCGCTGGTTAGGGGGCGAGCAGTACTTC
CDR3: CASRWLGGEQYF

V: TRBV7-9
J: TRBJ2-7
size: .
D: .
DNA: TGTGCCAGCACCGCTGCGGCAGGAGGAGACGAGCAGTACTTC
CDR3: CASTAAAGGDEQYF

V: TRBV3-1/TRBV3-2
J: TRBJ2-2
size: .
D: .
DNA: TGTGCCAGCAGCCAACCCCCACGGGGTGCCGGGGAGCTGTTTTTT
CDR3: CASSQPPRGAGELFF

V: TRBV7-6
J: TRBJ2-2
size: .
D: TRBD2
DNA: TGTGCCAGCAGCTTAATGCGGCGGGAGGGCCGTTGGTTAGGGGAGCTGTTTTTT
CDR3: CASSLMRREGRWLGELFF

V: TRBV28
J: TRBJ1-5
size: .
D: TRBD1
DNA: TGTGCCAGCAGTTACAGACAGGGGAGGCAGCCCCAGCATTTT
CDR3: CASSYRQGRQPQHF

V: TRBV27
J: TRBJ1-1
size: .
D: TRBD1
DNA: TGTGCCAGCAGTCCACGAGGACAGGGGGGGAACACTGAAGCTTTCTTT
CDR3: CASSPRGQGGNTEAFF

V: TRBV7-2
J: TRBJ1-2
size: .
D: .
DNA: TGTGCCAGCAGCTTAGCGGCAGGGTTGGACGAAGGCTACACCTTC
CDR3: CASSLAAGLDEGYTF